This T cell receptor (beta chain) was recovered during a study of cytotoxic CD8 clonotypes in ibrutinib-treated CLL. Overall study context: Enrolment comprised under twelve relapsed/refractory and approximately 16 treatment-naive patients; around 18 were IGHV unmutated.

Study results and limitations: Clonality went up at the time of ibrutinib response, stayed stable in sustained remission, and later dropped back toward its baseline level at progression.

Using immunoSEQ multiplex PCR, the repertoire was profiled, and TCRdb retains in-frame clones only, with some absent. Counted here are 250,000 to 350,000 clones, around 77% occurring once; the ten biggest clones make up about 5.8%. With respect to this clone: Its specificity is not known.

Sample: PBMCs, taken at disease progression, from a patient treated with ibrutinib. This receptor was taken from a human donor with chronic lymphocytic leukemia.

In DNA, the CDR3 is TGCGCCAGCAGCCTCGTGGTCGAAGAGACCCAGTACTTC. This sequence encodes CASSLVVEETQYF. This chain connects TRBV4-1 to TRBJ2-5; D not certain. Germline V gives CDR1 MGHRA, CDR2 YSYEKL. Deletions cut 4 bases from V and 3 bases from J, with 9 bases between. CDR3 size: 13 residues.